This entry concerns a single TCR beta chain. Its cognate antigen is unknown. This entry belongs to a study of blood T cells in healthy people across ages. Study-wide points: Researchers deemed the diversity estimates from one million T cells underestimates. Older individuals had lower TCR beta diversity per million T cells (the decline was roughly linear).

V lost 3 bases and J lost 8, with 17 bases in between. This CDR3 is built from 15 residues. The V gene's germline CDR1 is SGDLS and CDR2 YYNGEE. A second PCR of 7 to 11 cycles used a sample-barcoded 5' primer and a J-beta primer mix. MiXCR was run by TCRdb on the 5' RACE reads, yielding one entry per CDR3 protein. Of more than 1 million distinct CDR3 sequences listed, 45% are singletons. The rearrangement joins TRBV9 to TRBJ1-4; D might be TRBD1 (6 bases). Sequenced: blood. This TCR came from a woman in her sixties or seventies in good health. The CDR3 spells CASSATGHQQEKLFF. CDR3 sequence (DNA): TGTGCCAGCAGCGCGACGGGACACCAACAAGAAAAACTGTTTTTT.